This T cell receptor (beta chain) was observed in a study of blood T cell repertoires in COVID-19. Study as a whole: Donors in the United States, Italy and Spain gave samples during acute or convalescent COVID-19.

The authors' processing: The assay estimated nucleated cells by amplifying reference gene primers. The method was immunoSEQ multiplex PCR; TCRdb's version includes in-frame clones alone and lacks a portion of them. The V and J calls and clone size are taken from that table; D and trimming were inferred from the DNA. This table has more than 110,000 clones, almost 85% appearing once. The germline V gene has CDR1 SGHRS and CDR2 YFSETQ. The CDR3 is 18 amino acids. J gave up 4 bases and V 0 bases, and 10 bases lay outside the gene matches. Participants had their cohort set by participant-reported clinical history.

Sample: PBMCs or T cells enriched from blood (not recorded which). This TCR derives from a man in his forties or fifties with acute COVID-19. The chain employs TRBV5-1 and TRBJ1-4; the match to TRBD1 covers 9 bases. CDR3 in DNA: TGCGCCAGCAGCTTGGGCCCAGAACCGGGACAGGGTAATGAAAAACTGTTTTTT. Translation: CASSLGPEPGQGNEKLFF.